This T cell receptor beta chain was obtained from a study of CD8 T cells in Susac syndrome. Concerning this clonotype itself: Its antigen is currently unknown.

Study-level points and caveats: The study recognized that its TCR sequencing and HLA analysis covered a relatively small number of individuals.

In contrast to the negatively isolated CD8+ and CD4+ T cells, TEMRA cells were FACS-enriched. The RNA input was roughly 0.45 to 1 ug, and it was reverse transcribed with random hexamers. TCRdb re-derived calls from the immunoSEQ multiplex PCR reads in MiXCR, one entry per CDR3 protein. Here the sample spans roughly 200,000 distinct CDR3 sequences, about 95% being singletons. Sequenced: CD4+ T cells from PBMCs. The clonotype comes from a human donor in good health.

The CDR3 DNA follows: TGTGCCAGCAGTTACGAATTGTCGAGTCGGAGAGGGACTAGCAATCAGCCCCAGCATTTT. Protein sequence: CASSYELSSRRGTSNQPQHF. J is TRBJ1-5 and V is TRBV6-5; D might be TRBD1 (5 bases). Germline CDR1 MNHEY, CDR2 SVGAGI. CDR3 length equals 20 residues. V was shortened by 2 bases and J by 0 bases, with 23 bases between the two germline ends.